This T cell receptor (beta chain) was sequenced during a study of B cell selection in AIRE deficiency. Study observations and caveats: Of some 4,000 shared Treg TCRbeta sequences, roughly 32% were healthy-only, over 7% patient-only.

For this clone: What it binds is not known.

V gave up 0 bases and J gave up 11 bases; unmatched junction bases: 11. The CDR3 has 16 residues. Per germline, CDR1 SGHAT and CDR2 FQNNGV. Sorted regulatory T cells were CD4-positive, CD25-high and CD127-low or negative. Sequenced by immunoSEQ multiplex PCR; TCRdb stores in-frame clones only, minus some. The data hold roughly 18,000 clones, with about 92% observed a single time. The rearrangement links TRBV11-2 to TRBJ2-1; 9 nucleotides line up with TRBD2. The clonotype originates from a human donor in good health. Sequenced: CD4+CD25+ Tregs sorted from PBMCs. The CDR3 protein is CASSLDRRGRAGKQFF. In DNA form, the CDR3 reads TGTGCCAGCAGCTTAGATCGCCGCGGGAGGGCCGGGAAGCAGTTCTTC.